Listed below are T cell receptor beta chains from one sample, sequenced in a study of technical replicates of blood from a handful of donors. The method was immunoSEQ multiplex PCR; TCRdb's version includes in-frame clones alone and lacks a portion of them. This repertoire shows 15,000 to 20,000 clones, roughly 84% found once; its top ten account for around an eighth. Sequencing was done on a sample of PBMCs. These receptors came from a human donor in good health. CDR3s include the opening cysteine and the closing phenylalanine or tryptophan. A D gene is named only where the DNA matches it firmly. A row's size may be missing; if present it is once, few, many or a size class.

V gene	clone size	D gene	J gene	CDR3 protein	CDR3 DNA
TRBV27	.	.	TRBJ1-2	CASSPGTSGYTF	TGTGCCAGCAGTCCCGGGACTTCCGGCTACACCTTC
TRBV19	.	TRBD1	TRBJ1-5	CASSLQGFGPQHF	TGTGCCAGTAGTCTACAGGGGTTCGGCCCCCAGCATTTT
TRBV11-2	.	TRBD1	TRBJ1-1	CASSFGTGLVTEAFF	TGTGCCAGCAGCTTCGGGACAGGGTTGGTCACTGAAGCTTTCTTT
TRBV10-3	.	TRBD2	TRBJ2-1	CAISVSTSGPNEQFF	TGTGCCATCAGTGTCTCGACTAGCGGGCCCAATGAGCAGTTCTTC
TRBV7-2	.	TRBD2	TRBJ2-3	CASSLGLAGPDTQYF	TGTGCCAGCAGCTTGGGACTAGCGGGACCGGATACGCAGTATTTT
TRBV6-6	.	.	TRBJ2-7	CASSRLAGQSYEQYF	TGTGCCAGCAGTCGATTAGCGGGACAGTCCTACGAGCAGTACTTC
TRBV28	once	.	TRBJ1-2	CASSAGNYGYTF	TGTGCCAGCAGTGCAGGGAACTATGGCTACACCTTC
TRBV19	.	TRBD2	TRBJ2-1	CASSIEGLAGLGGGEQFF	TGTGCCAGTAGTATAGAGGGACTAGCGGGCCTGGGGGGGGGTGAGCAGTTCTTC
TRBV5-4	.	.	TRBJ2-1	CASSLVAGSVPTYNEQFF	TGTGCCAGCAGCTTGGTGGCGGGGTCAGTCCCAACCTACAATGAGCAGTTCTTC
TRBV5-4	once	.	TRBJ2-1	CASSLGGGTRSYNEQFF	TGTGCCAGCAGCTTGGGAGGGGGTACCCGATCCTACAATGAGCAGTTCTTC
TRBV6-6	.	.	TRBJ1-3	CASTWTVSGNTIYF	TGTGCCAGCACTTGGACAGTGTCTGGAAACACCATATATTTT
TRBV5-1	.	.	TRBJ1-1	CASSPYNGNTEAFF	TGCGCCAGCAGCCCCTATAATGGGAACACTGAAGCTTTCTTT
TRBV7-9	once	.	TRBJ2-3	CASSLAAASTDTQYF	TGTGCCAGCAGCCTGGCGGCAGCTAGCACAGATACGCAGTATTTT
TRBV5-1	.	TRBD2	TRBJ2-1	CASQLAASSYNEQFF	TGCGCCAGCCAACTAGCGGCTAGCTCCTACAATGAGCAGTTCTTC